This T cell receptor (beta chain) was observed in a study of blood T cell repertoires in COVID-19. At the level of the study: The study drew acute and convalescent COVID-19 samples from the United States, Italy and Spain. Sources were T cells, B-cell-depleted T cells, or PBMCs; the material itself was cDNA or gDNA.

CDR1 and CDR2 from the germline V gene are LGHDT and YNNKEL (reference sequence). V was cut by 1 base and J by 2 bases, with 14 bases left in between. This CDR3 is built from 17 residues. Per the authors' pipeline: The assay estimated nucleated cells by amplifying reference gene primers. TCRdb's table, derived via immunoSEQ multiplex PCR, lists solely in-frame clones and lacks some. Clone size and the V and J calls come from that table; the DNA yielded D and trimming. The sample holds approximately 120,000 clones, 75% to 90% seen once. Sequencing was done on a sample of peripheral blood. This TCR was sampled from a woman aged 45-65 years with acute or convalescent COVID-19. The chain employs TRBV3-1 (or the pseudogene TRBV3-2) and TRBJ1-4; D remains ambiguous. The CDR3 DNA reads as TGTGCCAGCAGCCAAGGGAGGACGGGCTTGACTAATGAAAAACTGTTTTTT. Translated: CASSQGRTGLTNEKLFF.